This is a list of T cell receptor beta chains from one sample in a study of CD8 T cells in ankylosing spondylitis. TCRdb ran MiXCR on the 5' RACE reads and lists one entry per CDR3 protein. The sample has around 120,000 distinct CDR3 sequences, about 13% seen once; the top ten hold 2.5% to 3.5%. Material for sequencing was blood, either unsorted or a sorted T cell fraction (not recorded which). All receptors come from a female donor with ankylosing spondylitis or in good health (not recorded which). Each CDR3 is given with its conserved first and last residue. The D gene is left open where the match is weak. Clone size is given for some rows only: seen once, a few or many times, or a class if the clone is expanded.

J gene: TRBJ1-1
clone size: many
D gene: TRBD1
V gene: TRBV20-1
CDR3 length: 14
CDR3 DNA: TGCAGTGCTATTACCGGGACAGGGGACACTGAAGCTTTCTTT
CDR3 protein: CSAITGTGDTEAFF

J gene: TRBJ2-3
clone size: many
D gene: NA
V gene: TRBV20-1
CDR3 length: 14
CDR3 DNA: TGCAGTGCTAGAAGGGGATCAGGCACAGATACGCAGTATTTT
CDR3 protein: CSARRGSGTDTQYF

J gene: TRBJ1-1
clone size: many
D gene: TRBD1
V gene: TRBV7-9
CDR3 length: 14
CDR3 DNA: TGTGCCAGCAGCGGAAGGACAGGCGACACTGAAGCTTTCTTT
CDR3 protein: CASSGRTGDTEAFF

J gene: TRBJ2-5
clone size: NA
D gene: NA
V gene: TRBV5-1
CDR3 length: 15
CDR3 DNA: TGCGCCAGCAGCTCCGACCAAACCCCTCAAGAGACCCAGTACTTC
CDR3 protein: CASSSDQTPQETQYF

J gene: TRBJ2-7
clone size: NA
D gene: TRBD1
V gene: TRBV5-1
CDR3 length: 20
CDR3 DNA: TGCGCCAGCAGCTACAAACTACAAGCGACAGGGGAGTCCTTTTACTACGAGCAGTACTTC
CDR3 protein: CASSYKLQATGESFYYEQYF

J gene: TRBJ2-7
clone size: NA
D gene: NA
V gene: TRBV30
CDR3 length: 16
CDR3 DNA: TGTGCCTGGAGTGCCGTCCTTAACCCCACCACCTACGAGCAGTACTTC
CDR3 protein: CAWSAVLNPTTYEQYF

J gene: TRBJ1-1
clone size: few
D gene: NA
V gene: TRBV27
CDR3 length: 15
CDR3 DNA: TGTGCCAGCAGGCCCAGGGGCGGCCTATACACTGAAGCTTTCTTT
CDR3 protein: CASRPRGGLYTEAFF

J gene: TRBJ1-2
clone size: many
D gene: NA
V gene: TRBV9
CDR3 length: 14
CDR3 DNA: TGTGCCAGCAGCGCCTCCCGACAGGTGGATGGCTACACCTTC
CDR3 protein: CASSASRQVDGYTF

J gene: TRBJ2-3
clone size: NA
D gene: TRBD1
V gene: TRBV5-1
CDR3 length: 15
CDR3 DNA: TGCGCCAGCAGCCAAGGGACAGGGGGCTCGGATACGCAGTATTTT
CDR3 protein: CASSQGTGGSDTQYF

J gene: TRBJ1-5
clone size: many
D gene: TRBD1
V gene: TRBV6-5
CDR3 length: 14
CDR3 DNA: TGTGCCAGCAGTTCCGGGACAGGGGGTCAGCCCCAGCATTTT
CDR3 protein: CASSSGTGGQPQHF

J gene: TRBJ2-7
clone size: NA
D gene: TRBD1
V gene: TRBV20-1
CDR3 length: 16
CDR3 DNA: TGCAGTGCTAGAGATCTCCGAGGGGGCAATTTCGACGAGCAGTACTTC
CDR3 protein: CSARDLRGGNFDEQYF

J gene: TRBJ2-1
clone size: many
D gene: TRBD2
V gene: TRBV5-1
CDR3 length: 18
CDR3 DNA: TGCGCCAGCAGCTCTCGAGTTACTAGCGGCGGCTCCTACAATGAGCAGTTCTTC
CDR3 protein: CASSSRVTSGGSYNEQFF

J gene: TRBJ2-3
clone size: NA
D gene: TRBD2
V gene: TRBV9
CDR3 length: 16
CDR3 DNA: TGTGCCAGCAGCGCCCTGCTAGCGGGAGTCACAGATACGCAGTATTTT
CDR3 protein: CASSALLAGVTDTQYF

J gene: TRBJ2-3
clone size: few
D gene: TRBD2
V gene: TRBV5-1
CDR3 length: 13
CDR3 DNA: TGCGCCAGCAGCTGGCGGGGGGAAGATACGCAGTATTTT
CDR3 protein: CASSWRGEDTQYF

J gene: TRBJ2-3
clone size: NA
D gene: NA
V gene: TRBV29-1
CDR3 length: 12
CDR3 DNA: TGCAGCGTTCACCAGGGGTTAGGTACGCAGTATTTT
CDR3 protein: CSVHQGLGTQYF

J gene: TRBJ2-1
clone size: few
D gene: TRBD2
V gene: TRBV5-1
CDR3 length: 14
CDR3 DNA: TGCGCCAGCAGCTCAGAACTAGCGTCCAATGAGCAGTTCTTC
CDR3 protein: CASSSELASNEQFF

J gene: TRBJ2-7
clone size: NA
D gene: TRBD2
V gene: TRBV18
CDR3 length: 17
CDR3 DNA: TGTGCCAGCTCATCGGCTAGCGGGGGTTCTATCTCCTACGAGCAGTACTTC
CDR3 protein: CASSSASGGSISYEQYF

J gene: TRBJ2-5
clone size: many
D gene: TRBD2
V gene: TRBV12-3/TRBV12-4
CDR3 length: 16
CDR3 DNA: TGTGCCAGCAGTTTTGGGACTAGCGGGGGCCAAGAGACCCAGTACTTC
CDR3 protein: CASSFGTSGGQETQYF

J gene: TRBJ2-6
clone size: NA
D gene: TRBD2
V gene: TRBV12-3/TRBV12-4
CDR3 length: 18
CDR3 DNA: TGTGCCAGCACCGTCCGACTAGCGGGGGGTCTGGGGGCCAACGTCCTGACTTTC
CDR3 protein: CASTVRLAGGLGANVLTF

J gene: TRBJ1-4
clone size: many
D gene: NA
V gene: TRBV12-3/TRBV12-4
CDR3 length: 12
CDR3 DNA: TGTGCCAGCAGCCGGCCAGTGGGGGAACTGTTTTTT
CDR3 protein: CASSRPVGELFF

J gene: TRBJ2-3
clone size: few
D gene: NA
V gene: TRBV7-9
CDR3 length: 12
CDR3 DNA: TGTGCCAGCAGCTTTCCGGGAGATACGCAGTATTTT
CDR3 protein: CASSFPGDTQYF

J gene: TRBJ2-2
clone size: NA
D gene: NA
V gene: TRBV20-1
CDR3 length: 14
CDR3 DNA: TGCAGTGCTAGTATCGGCAGGAACACCGGGGAGCTGTTTTTT
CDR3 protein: CSASIGRNTGELFF

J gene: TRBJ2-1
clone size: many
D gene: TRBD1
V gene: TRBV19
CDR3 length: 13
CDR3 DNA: TGTGCCAGTAGTATAGAGCACAGGGGGACGCAGTTCTTC
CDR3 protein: CASSIEHRGTQFF

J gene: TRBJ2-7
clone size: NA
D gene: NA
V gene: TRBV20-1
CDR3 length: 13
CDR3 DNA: TGCAGTGCTAGAGATAGTCTAGCTGGGGAGCAGTACTTC
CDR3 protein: CSARDSLAGEQYF

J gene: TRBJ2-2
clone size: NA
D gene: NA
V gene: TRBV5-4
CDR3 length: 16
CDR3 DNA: TGTGCCAGCAGCTTGTCATGGCAGGGGAACACCGGGGAGCTGTTTTTT
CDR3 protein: CASSLSWQGNTGELFF

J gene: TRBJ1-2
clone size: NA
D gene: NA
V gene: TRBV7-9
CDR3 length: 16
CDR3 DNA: TGTGCCAGCAGCTTAGCGAGTGAACCTTTTAACTATGGCTACACCTTC
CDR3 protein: CASSLASEPFNYGYTF

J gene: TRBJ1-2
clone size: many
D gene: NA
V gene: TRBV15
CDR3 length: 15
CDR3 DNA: TGTGCCACCAGCAGAGACACCCAGGGTTCCTATGGCTACACCTTC
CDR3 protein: CATSRDTQGSYGYTF

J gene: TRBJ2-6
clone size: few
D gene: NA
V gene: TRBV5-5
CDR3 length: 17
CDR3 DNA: TGTGCCAGCAGCGCCCAGGTCAGGACCTCTGGGGCCAACGTCCTGACTTTC
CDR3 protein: CASSAQVRTSGANVLTF

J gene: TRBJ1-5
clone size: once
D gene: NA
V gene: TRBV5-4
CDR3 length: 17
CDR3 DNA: TGTGCCAGCAGCTGGTCTTTTAGCGAGGGGCCTCGTCAGCCCCAGCATTTT
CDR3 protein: CASSWSFSEGPRQPQHF

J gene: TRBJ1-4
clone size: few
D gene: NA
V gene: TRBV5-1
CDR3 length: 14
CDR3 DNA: TGCGCCAGCAGCACGGACGGCCTATTGGAAAAACTGTTTTTT
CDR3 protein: CASSTDGLLEKLFF

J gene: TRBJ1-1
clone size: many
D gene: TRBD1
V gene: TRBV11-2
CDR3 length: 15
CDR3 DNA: TGTGCCAGCAGACCGACAGGGGGCTGGAACACTGAAGCTTTCTTT
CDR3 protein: CASRPTGGWNTEAFF

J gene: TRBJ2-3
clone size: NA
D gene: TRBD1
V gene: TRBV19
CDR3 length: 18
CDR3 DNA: TGTGCCAGTAGTATCCGGGGCAGGGGGCATGGCGGCACAGATACGCAGTATTTT
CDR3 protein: CASSIRGRGHGGTDTQYF

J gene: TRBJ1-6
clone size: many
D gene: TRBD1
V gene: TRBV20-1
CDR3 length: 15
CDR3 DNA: TGCAGTGCTAGAGAGGGGACAGATGCCTATTCACCCCTCCACTTT
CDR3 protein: CSAREGTDAYSPLHF

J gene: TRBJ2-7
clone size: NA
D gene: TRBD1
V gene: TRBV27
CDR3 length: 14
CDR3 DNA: TGTGCCAGCAGGCGGACAGGGGGCTCCTACGAGCAGTACTTC
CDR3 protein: CASRRTGGSYEQYF

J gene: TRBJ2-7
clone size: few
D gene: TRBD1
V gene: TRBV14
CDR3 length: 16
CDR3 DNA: TGTGCCAGCAGCCAGGGGGACAGCTCCTTTTTCCACGAGCAGTACTTC
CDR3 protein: CASSQGDSSFFHEQYF

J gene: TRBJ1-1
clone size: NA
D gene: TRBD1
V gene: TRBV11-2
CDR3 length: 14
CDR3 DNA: TGTGCCAGCAGCTGGGACAGGGGCGTCACTGAAGCTTTCTTT
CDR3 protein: CASSWDRGVTEAFF

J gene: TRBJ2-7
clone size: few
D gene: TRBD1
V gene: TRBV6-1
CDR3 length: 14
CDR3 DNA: TGTGCCAGCAGGGCTGACAGGGATCGGAACGAGCAGTACTTC
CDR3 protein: CASRADRDRNEQYF

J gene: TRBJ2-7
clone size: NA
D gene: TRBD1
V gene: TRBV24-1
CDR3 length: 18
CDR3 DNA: TGTGCCACCAGTGATTTGCAGAGGGGCAGGACAGGGCCCTACGAGCAGTACTTC
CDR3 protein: CATSDLQRGRTGPYEQYF

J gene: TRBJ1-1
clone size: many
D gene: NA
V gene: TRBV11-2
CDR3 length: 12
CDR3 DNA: TGTGCCAGCAGCTCGTCCAGGATAGAAGCTTTCTTT
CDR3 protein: CASSSSRIEAFF

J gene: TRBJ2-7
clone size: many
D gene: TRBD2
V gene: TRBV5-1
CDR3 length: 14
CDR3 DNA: TGCGCCAGCAGCTACCTAGCGGGAGGGCGGGAGCAGTACTTC
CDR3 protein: CASSYLAGGREQYF